This section outlines one T cell receptor beta chain sequence together with its context. This specimen belongs to a study of human CD8 memory T cell subsets. A UMI-labeled 5' RACE approach was the method that produced the TCR beta libraries. Study processing details: Clonotype counts of functional CDR3 beta ranged from about 2,900 to 20,000 in each TCR beta library. TCRdb reprocessed the 5' RACE reads, with one entry per CDR3 protein and no DNA. The V and J calls were not made by the authors but by TCRdb's processing. Its clone listing holds about 10,000 distinct CDR3 sequences. In the study, stem-like memory CD8+ T cells, referred to as TSTEM, were defined as cells that were CCR7+ PD-1- TIGIT-. Duplicate vials holding roughly 150,000 sorted CD8+ T cells per subset yielded the RNA. The sequencing sample was made of CD8+ stem-like memory T cells (TSCM and TCM) sorted from PBMCs. Specified subset: stem-like memory CD8 T cells (TSTEM), CCR7+ PD-1- TIGIT-. This receptor was obtained from a human donor in good health.

CDR3 sequence reads: CSANRQTTQYF. The rearrangement uses TRBV20-1 and TRBJ2-3. CDR1 and CDR2 (germline): DFQATT, SNEGSKA (reference sequence). The length of the CDR3 is 11 residues.